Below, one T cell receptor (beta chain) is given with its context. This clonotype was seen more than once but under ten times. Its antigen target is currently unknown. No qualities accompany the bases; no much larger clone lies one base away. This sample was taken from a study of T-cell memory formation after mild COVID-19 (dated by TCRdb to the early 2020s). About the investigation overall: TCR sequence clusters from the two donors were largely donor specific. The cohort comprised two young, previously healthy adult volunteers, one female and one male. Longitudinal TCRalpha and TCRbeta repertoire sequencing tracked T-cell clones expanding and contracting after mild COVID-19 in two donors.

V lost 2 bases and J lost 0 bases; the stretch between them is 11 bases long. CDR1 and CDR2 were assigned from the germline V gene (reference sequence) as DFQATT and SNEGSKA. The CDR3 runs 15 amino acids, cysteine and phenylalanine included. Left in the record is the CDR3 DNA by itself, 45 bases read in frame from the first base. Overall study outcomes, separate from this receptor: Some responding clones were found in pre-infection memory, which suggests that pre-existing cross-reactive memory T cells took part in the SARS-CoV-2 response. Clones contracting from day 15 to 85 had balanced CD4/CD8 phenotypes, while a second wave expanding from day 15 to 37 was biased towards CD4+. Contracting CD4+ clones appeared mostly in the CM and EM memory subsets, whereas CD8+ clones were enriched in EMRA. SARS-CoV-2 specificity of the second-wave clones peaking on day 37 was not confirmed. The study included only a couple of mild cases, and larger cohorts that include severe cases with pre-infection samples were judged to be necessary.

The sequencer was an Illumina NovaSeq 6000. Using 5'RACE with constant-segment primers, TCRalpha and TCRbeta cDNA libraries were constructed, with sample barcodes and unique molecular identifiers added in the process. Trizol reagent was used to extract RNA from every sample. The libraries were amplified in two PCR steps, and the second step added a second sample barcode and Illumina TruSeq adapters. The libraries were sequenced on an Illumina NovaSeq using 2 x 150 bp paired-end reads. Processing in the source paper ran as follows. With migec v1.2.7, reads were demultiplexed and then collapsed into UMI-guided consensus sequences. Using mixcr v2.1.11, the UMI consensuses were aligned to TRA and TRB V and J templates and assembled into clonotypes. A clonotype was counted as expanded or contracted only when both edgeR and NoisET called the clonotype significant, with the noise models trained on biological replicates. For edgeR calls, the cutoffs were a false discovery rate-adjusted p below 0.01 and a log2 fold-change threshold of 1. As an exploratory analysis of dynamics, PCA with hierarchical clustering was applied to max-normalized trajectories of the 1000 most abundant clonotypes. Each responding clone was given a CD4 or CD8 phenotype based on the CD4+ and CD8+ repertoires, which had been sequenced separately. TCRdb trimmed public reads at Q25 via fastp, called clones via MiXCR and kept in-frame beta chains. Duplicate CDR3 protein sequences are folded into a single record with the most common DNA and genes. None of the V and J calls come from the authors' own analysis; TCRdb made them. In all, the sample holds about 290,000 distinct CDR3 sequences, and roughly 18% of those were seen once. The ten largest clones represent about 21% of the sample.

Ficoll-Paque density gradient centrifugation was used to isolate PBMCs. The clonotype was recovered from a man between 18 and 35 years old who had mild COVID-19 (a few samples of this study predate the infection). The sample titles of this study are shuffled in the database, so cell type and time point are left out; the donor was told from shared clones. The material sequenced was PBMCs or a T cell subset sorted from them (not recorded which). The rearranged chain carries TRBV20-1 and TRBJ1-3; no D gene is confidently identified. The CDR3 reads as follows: CSARQRGVSGNTIYF. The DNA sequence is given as TGCAGTGCTAGACAACGGGGAGTCTCTGGAAACACCATATATTTT.